The 21 T cell receptor beta chains given below trace back to one sample, sequenced in a study of regulatory T cells in long-lasting Graves disease. Time point here: persistent/refractory GD, antithyroid drugs over 5 years with positive TRAb. RNA extracted from PBMCs served as the sequencing template. CDR3 regions were amplified by Arm-PCR using iRepertoire HTBI primers to build TCR beta libraries. TCRdb used MiXCR to reprocess the multiplex PCR reads, holding one entry per CDR3 protein. Among about 310,000 distinct CDR3 sequences, 22% were seen once, and the ten largest hold 56%. The sequencing used peripheral blood mononuclear cells (PBMCs), collected when the disease was refractory, from a patient treated with antithyroid drugs. These receptor sequences come from a female donor with Graves disease.

The J gene is TRBJ2-1, the V gene TRBV7-2; 14 positions agree with TRBD2. In germline, CDR1 is SGHTA, CDR2 FQGNSA. This CDR3 has 17 amino acids. The V gene end was trimmed by 4 bases and the J gene end by 6 bases; junction bases not matched to a gene: 8. Here the CDR3 reads CASSSQPGLAGANEQFF. DNA of the CDR3: TGTGCCAGCAGCTCACAACCGGGACTAGCGGGAGCCAATGAGCAGTTCTTC.

V and J are TRBV6-1 and TRBJ1-4, with 7 bases that match TRBD1. Germline V CDR1 and CDR2: MNHNS, SASEGT. The CDR3 sequence is 15 residues long. V lost 5 bases to trimming and J lost 5 bases; unmatched junction nucleotides: 8. CDR3 region: CASSQVGQRNEKLFF. The DNA for the CDR3 is TGTGCCAGCAGTCAAGTGGGACAGCGGAATGAAAAACTGTTTTTT.

This clonotype was counted many times. The rearrangement links TRBV2 to TRBJ2-7, with D perhaps matching TRBD1 (6 bases). The CDR3 sequence is 16 residues long. Germline V gives CDR1 SNHLY, CDR2 FYNNEI. V was shortened by 5 bases and J by 3 bases, with 20 bases between the two germline ends. In nucleotides, the CDR3 is TGTGCCAGCAGTTCAACCGGGACAAACGCTGACTACGAGCAGTACTTC. It codes for CASSSTGTNADYEQYF.

This clonotype was found many times. The chain has TRBV6-1 and TRBJ1-5; 7 bases match TRBD1. The CDR3 loop spans 14 amino acids. The V gene end was trimmed by 6 bases and the J gene end by 5 bases; junction bases not matched to a gene: 7. Germline CDR1 and CDR2: MNHNS and SASEGT. CDR3 DNA sequence: TGTGCCAGCAGAGACAGGGCCTGGGATCAGCCCCAGCATTTT. Its translation: CASRDRAWDQPQHF.

This clonotype appeared many times. The CDR3 spells CASSWGSFTEAFF. The CDR3, as DNA: TGTGCCAGCAGCTGGGGCAGCTTCACTGAAGCTTTCTTT. This chain joins TRBV11-2 and TRBJ1-1, with D maybe TRBD1 (5 bases). Trimming shortened V by 4 bases and J by 4 bases, and 10 bases separated the two germline ends. The CDR3 covers 13 residues. In germline, CDR1 is SGHAT, CDR2 FQNNGV.

This clonotype was recorded at least ten times. The chain couples TRBV7-2 to TRBJ2-7; TRBD2 matches 9 bases. Germline V gene lookup returns CDR1 SGHTA and CDR2 FQGNSA. Trimming at V came to 5 bases and at J to 6 bases, leaving 11 bases not matched to a gene. The CDR3 length is 15 residues. CDR3 DNA: TGTGCCAGCAGCCCTGCCGGGACTAGCTTTTCCGAGCAGTACTTC. Translating it yields CASSPAGTSFSEQYF.

This clonotype was seen many times. The chain joins TRBV2 to TRBJ2-7, with D perhaps matching TRBD2 (5 bases). The germline gives CDR1 SNHLY, CDR2 FYNNEI. V was cut by 6 bases and J by 6 bases, with 9 bases left in between. The CDR3 is 11 amino acids. In nucleotides, the CDR3 is TGTGCCAGCAGCCGGGGATCCGAGCAGTACTTC. Its protein is CASSRGSEQYF.

This clonotype was found many times. V is TRBV10-3 and J is TRBJ1-2; 7 bases are shared with TRBD1. Germline V lookup: CDR1 ENHRY, CDR2 SYGVKD. The CDR3 totals 13 residues. V gave up 6 bases and J gave up 6 bases; unmatched junction bases: 7. The CDR3 loop reads CAIRPGTENGYTF. The CDR3 DNA reads as TGTGCCATCAGACCGGGGACAGAAAATGGCTACACCTTC.

This sequence joins TRBV7-2 and TRBJ2-5; D is uncertain. The CDR3 totals 17 residues. Trimming removed 5 bases from V and 3 bases from J, with 22 bases in between. The V gene's germline CDR1 is SGHTA and CDR2 FQGNSA. CDR3 region: CASSQALSLAEEETQYF. The CDR3 DNA reads TGTGCCAGCAGCCAAGCGCTTAGTTTAGCTGAAGAAGAGACCCAGTACTTC.

The CDR3 DNA is TGCAGTGCTAGAGGGGCATCGGGCAATGAGCAGTTCTTC. Residues: CSARGASGNEQFF. The rearrangement uses TRBV20-1 and TRBJ2-1; no firm D call. The V and J ends lost 1 base and 6 bases respectively, with 10 bases between them. Germline values: CDR1 DFQATT, CDR2 SNEGSKA (reference sequence). This CDR3 has 13 residues.

V gene TRBV27 combines with J gene TRBJ1-2; D uncertain. V dropped 0 bases and J dropped 4 bases, with 6 bases sitting between them. This CDR3 is built from 13 residues. Germline values: CDR1 MNHEY, CDR2 SMNVEV (reference sequence). The CDR3 coding sequence is TGTGCCAGCAGTTTATCAGAGGGCTATGGCTACACCTTC. This encodes CASSLSEGYGYTF.

This clonotype appeared many times. The chain joins TRBV11-2 to TRBJ1-5, with 9 bases that match TRBD1. The CDR3 is 16 residues long. The V and J ends lost 4 bases and 6 bases, in that order; junction bases with no gene match: 10. From germline, CDR1 is SGHAT and CDR2 FQNNGV. The CDR3 protein is CASSSGPGTGLQPQHF. CDR3 nucleotides: TGTGCCAGCAGCTCGGGGCCCGGGACAGGGCTTCAGCCCCAGCATTTT.

Note on this clonotype: At one end the junction does not follow the germline gene, possibly because of a read error. The genes are TRBV4-1 and TRBJ2-7; D assignment may be TRBD1 or TRBD2 (6 bases each). The CDR3 is 13 residues long. The germline gives CDR1 MGHRA, CDR2 YSYEKL. The CDR3 sequence is CASSQVGGRGRDF. In DNA form, the CDR3 reads TGCGCCAGCAGCCAAGTCGGGGGCCGTGGCAGGGACTTC.

A few counts support this clonotype. This chain joins TRBV30 and TRBJ1-5; a possible D gene is TRBD1 (5 bases). V was clipped by 0 bases and J by 2 bases, with 8 bases between them. Germline V CDR1 and CDR2: GTSNPN, SVGIG (reference sequence). The CDR3 covers 14 residues. The chain's CDR3 is CAWSVAGRNQPQHF. The CDR3 DNA sequence: TGTGCCTGGAGTGTAGCAGGGCGCAATCAGCCCCAGCATTTT.

This clonotype has at least ten counts. The genes are TRBV5-1 and TRBJ2-7, with D uncertain. Germline V CDR1 and CDR2: SGHRS, YFSETQ. The CDR3 runs 13 residues. V lost 4 bases and J 0 bases, leaving 8 bases between the germline ends. The CDR3 loop reads CASSISLSYEQYF. The CDR3 DNA reads TGCGCCAGCAGCATATCGCTCTCCTACGAGCAGTACTTC.

This chain uses TRBV11-3 with TRBJ2-2; D is unclear. CDR1 and CDR2 (germline): SGHNT, YENEEA. The CDR3 is made up of 14 amino acids. Trimming pared 4 bases from V and 4 bases from J, leaving 10 bases between. The CDR3 is CASSYGISTGELFF. The CDR3, as DNA: TGTGCCAGCAGCTATGGGATAAGCACCGGGGAGCTGTTTTTT.

This clonotype occurred many times. The chain carries TRBV28 and TRBJ2-2; D is possibly TRBD1 or TRBD2 (6 bases each). The V end was cut by 6 bases, the J end by 3 bases, with 11 bases between. CDR3 size: 14 residues. The germline V gene encodes CDR1 MDHEN and CDR2 SYDVKM. In DNA, the CDR3 is TGTGCCAGCAGACTGGGGGGCGACACCGGGGAGCTGTTTTTT. Translating it yields CASRLGGDTGELFF.

The rearrangement links TRBV20-1 to TRBJ2-3, with 7 bases fitting TRBD1. The germline CDR1 and CDR2 sequences are DFQATT and SNEGSKA (reference sequence). CDR3 length equals 15 residues. V dropped 3 bases and J dropped 4; count of bases not matched to a gene: 10. The chain's CDR3 is CSARATGDISDTQYF. DNA for the CDR3: TGCAGTGCTAGGGCTACAGGGGATATCTCAGATACGCAGTATTTT.

This clonotype was counted between two and nine times. A much larger clone sits a single nucleotide away, making a read error possible. The CDR3 is CASSLARPRKFRTSGDEIQYF. In nucleotides, the CDR3 is TGTGCCAGCAGCTTAGCCCGCCCGAGGAAATTCCGGACTAGCGGCGACGAGATCCAGTACTTC. The rearrangement uses TRBV7-2 and TRBJ2-5; TRBD2 matches at 10 bases. Looked up from germline, CDR1 is SGHTA and CDR2 is FQGNSA. The CDR3 loop spans 21 amino acids.

This clonotype appeared many times. The J gene is TRBJ2-4, the V gene TRBV11-2; TRBD2 agrees at 8 bases. Losses at the gene ends were 5 bases for V and 7 bases for J; bases not matched to a gene: 22. Germline V gives CDR1 SGHAT, CDR2 FQNNGV. The length of the CDR3 is 19 residues. This chain's CDR3 is CASSPHTIIAGPTGNIQYF. The CDR3, as DNA: TGTGCCAGCAGCCCTCACACGATAATAGCGGGACCCACCGGGAACATTCAGTACTTC.

The rearrangement links TRBV3-1 to TRBJ1-5; D gene unclear. Trimming stripped 1 base from V and 4 bases from J, with 8 bases between. Per the germline V gene, CDR1 is LGHDT and CDR2 is YNNKEL (reference sequence). The CDR3 totals 14 residues. CDR3 in DNA: TGTGCCAGCAGCCAAGGGGGTTGGAATCAGCCCCAGCATTTT. The encoded protein is CASSQGGWNQPQHF.